Only a few counts were recorded for the clone carrying this T cell receptor (beta chain). Profiled with immunoSEQ multiplex PCR; TCRdb holds only in-frame clones, not every one. The table shows over 200,000 clones, with 85% occurring only once. Recruits, aged about 18 to 95 years, lived in around 24 US areas. Cohort 3 recovery required two negative PCRs, clearance, or symptom resolution. The sample comes from a study of blood T cell repertoires in COVID-19. Study context: Acute and convalescent COVID-19 samples came from the United States, Italy and Spain. PBMCs, B-cell-depleted T cells, or T cells were the source of the cDNA or gDNA that made up the material.

The CDR3 consists of 14 residues. The germline V gene has CDR1 SGDLS and CDR2 YYNGEE. Trimming cost V 2 bases and J 3 bases; bases outside gene matches: 2. This clonotype was obtained from a man aged 40-49 years who had recovered from COVID-19. Source material: PBMCs or T cells enriched from blood (not recorded which). The rearrangement uses TRBV9 and TRBJ2-7, with 10 bases identical to TRBD2. The CDR3 here is CASSVGLADYEQYF. CDR3 coding DNA: TGTGCCAGCAGCGTCGGACTAGCGGACTACGAGCAGTACTTC.